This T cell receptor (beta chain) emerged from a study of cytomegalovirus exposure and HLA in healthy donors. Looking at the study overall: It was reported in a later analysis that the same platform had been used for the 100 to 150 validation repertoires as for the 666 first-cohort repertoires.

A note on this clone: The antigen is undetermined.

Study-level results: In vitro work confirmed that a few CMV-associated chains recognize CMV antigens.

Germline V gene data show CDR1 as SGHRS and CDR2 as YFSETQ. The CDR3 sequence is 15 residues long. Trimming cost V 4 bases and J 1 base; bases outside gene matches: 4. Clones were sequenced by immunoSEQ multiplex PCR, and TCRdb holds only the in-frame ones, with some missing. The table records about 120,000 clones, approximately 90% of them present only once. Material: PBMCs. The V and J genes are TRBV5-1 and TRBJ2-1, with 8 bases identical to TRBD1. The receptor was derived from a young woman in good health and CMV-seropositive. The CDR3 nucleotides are TGCGCCAGCAGCCAGGACAGGGCGTCCTACAATGAGCAGTTCTTC. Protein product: CASSQDRASYNEQFF.